Listed here are 25 T cell receptor beta chains from one sample, sequenced in a study of CD8 T cells in ankylosing spondylitis. TCRdb redid the calling of the 5' RACE reads with MiXCR, one entry per CDR3 protein. The sample includes hundreds of thousands of distinct CDR3 sequences, roughly 25% of them seen just once. Sequencing was performed on blood, either unsorted or a sorted T cell fraction (not recorded which). Receptors were obtained from a male donor with ankylosing spondylitis or in good health (not recorded which).

This clonotype was seen many times. The chain is built from TRBV5-1 and TRBJ2-7, with D tentatively TRBD1 (6 bases). V was trimmed by 5 bases and J by 6 bases, leaving 18 bases between them. Germline V gene sequence: CDR1 SGHRS, CDR2 YFSETQ. The CDR3 runs to 14 residues. The CDR3 reads CASSGGQSLSEQYF. The CDR3 DNA reads as TGCGCCAGCAGTGGTGGACAGAGTCTTTCCGAGCAGTACTTC.

This clonotype was found a few times. The chain links TRBV27 to TRBJ2-7; a weak D match, TRBD2 (5 bases). Trimming removed 5 bases from V and 0 bases from J, with 11 bases in between. Germline V CDR1 and CDR2: MNHEY, SMNVEV (reference sequence). The CDR3 contains 14 residues. The CDR3 reads CASSPRTDSYEQYF. Written as DNA, the CDR3 is TGTGCCAGCAGTCCCCGGACTGACTCCTACGAGCAGTACTTC.

A note on this clonotype: Just one base apart from a much larger clone, this may be a read error. The rearrangement joins TRBV20-1 to TRBJ2-2, with TRBD2 identical over 7 bases. CDR1 is DFQATT, CDR2 SNEGSKA, per germline (reference sequence). This CDR3 is built from 16 residues. CDR3 nucleotide sequence: TGCTGTGCTAGTCCGATACTAGCGATGAACACCGGGGAGCTGTTTTTT. Translating gives CCASPILAMNTGELFF.

The table lists this clonotype with many counts. V usage is TRBV20-1 and J usage is TRBJ1-5, with TRBD1 matching over 7 bases. V lost 1 base, J lost 4 bases, and 4 bases stayed unmatched. The CDR3 has 14 residues. In germline, CDR1 is DFQATT, CDR2 SNEGSKA (reference sequence). Here the CDR3 reads CSARVGTANQPQHF. The CDR3 bases are TGCAGTGCTAGAGTTGGGACAGCAAATCAGCCCCAGCATTTT.

For this clonotype: Since the CDR3 does not end with the conserved phenylalanine or tryptophan, this likely comes from a read error. The chain recombines TRBV20-1 with TRBJ1-1; no definite D call. This CDR3 spans 13 amino acids. Looked up from germline, CDR1 is DFQATT and CDR2 is SNEGSKA (reference sequence). V was shortened by 3 bases and J by 1 base, with 9 bases between the two germline ends. CDR3 region: CSARNVRNTEAFL. For the CDR3, the DNA is TGCAGTGCTAGGAACGTCCGGAACACTGAAGCTTTCCTT.

The chain uses TRBV6-1 and TRBJ2-7; 10 nucleotides align to TRBD2. CDR1 is MNHNS and CDR2 is SASEGT in the germline V gene. Trimming at V came to 6 bases and at J to 2 bases, leaving 7 bases not matched to a gene. The CDR3 contains 15 residues. For the CDR3, the DNA is TGTGCCAGCAGCGATAGCGGGAGGACAACCTACGAGCAGTACTTC. Translating it yields CASSDSGRTTYEQYF.

The chain's CDR3 is CASSLLGRGLAGVLYNEQFF. CDR3 bases: TGTGCCAGCAGTTTGCTAGGGCGGGGACTAGCGGGAGTGCTCTACAATGAGCAGTTCTTC. This chain connects TRBV27 to TRBJ2-1, with 14 positions matching TRBD2. The CDR3 sequence is 20 residues long. Losses at the gene ends were 3 bases for V and 3 bases for J; bases not matched to a gene: 13. CDR1 MNHEY and CDR2 SMNVEV come from the germline V gene (reference sequence).

The chain recombines TRBV5-1 with TRBJ2-1; 13 bases align to TRBD2. The V segment lost 4 bases and the J segment 0 bases; nucleotides outside the gene matches: 10. CDR3 size: 19 residues. The germline CDR1 and CDR2 sequences are SGHRS and YFSETQ. In DNA form, the CDR3 reads TGCGCCAGCAGCACGGGACTAGCGGGGACAAGAATCTCCTACAATGAGCAGTTCTTC. Encoded protein: CASSTGLAGTRISYNEQFF.

The table lists this clonotype with many counts. The V and J genes are TRBV5-6 and TRBJ2-1; 7 bases fit TRBD2. In germline, CDR1 is SGHDT, CDR2 YYEEEE. V shed 4 bases, J shed 7 bases, and the junction held 8 bases outside the gene matches. CDR3 size: 14 residues. The CDR3 region has the DNA TGTGCCAGCAGCCGTAAGGGACTACCGAATGAGCAGTTCTTC. This codes for CASSRKGLPNEQFF.

The chain combines TRBV10-3 with TRBJ2-1, with 9 bases aligning to TRBD2. Germline V gene lookup returns CDR1 ENHRY and CDR2 SYGVKD. The CDR3 is 16 residues long. V shed 3 bases and J 7 bases; nucleotides not matched to a gene: 10. The CDR3 DNA reads as TGTGCCATCAGTGACCATAGCGGGAGAGGGGGGAATGAGCAGTTCTTC. This codes for CAISDHSGRGGNEQFF.

This clonotype was seen at least ten times. V and J are TRBV29-1 and TRBJ2-1, with TRBD1 as a possible D gene (6 bases). The germline V gene encodes CDR1 SQVTM and CDR2 ANQGSEA. V was shortened by 7 bases and J by 3 bases, with 10 bases between the two germline ends. CDR3 length equals 12 residues. CDR3 residues: CSAGEGYNEQFF. In nucleotides, the CDR3 is TGCAGCGCAGGGGAAGGCTACAATGAGCAGTTCTTC.

This clonotype has ten or more counts. This sequence joins TRBV12-3 or TRBV12-4 and TRBJ2-2; TRBD2 aligns across 9 bases. With 3 bases clipped from V and 8 bases from J, the junction kept 7 bases outside the gene matches. The CDR3 totals 15 residues. CDR3 bases: TGTGCCAGCAGTTTGGATAGCGGGAGATCAGGGGAGCTGTTTTTT. Its protein product is CASSLDSGRSGELFF.

This clonotype showed up many times. The chain couples TRBV20-1 to TRBJ2-7, with 9 bases lining up with TRBD2. Germline V lookup: CDR1 DFQATT, CDR2 SNEGSKA (reference sequence). Trimming removed 6 bases from V and 5 bases from J; junction bases left unmatched: 11. The CDR3 extends over 14 amino acids. This CDR3 reads CSAGTSSKGNEQYF. CDR3 bases: TGCAGTGCGGGGACTAGCAGCAAAGGGAACGAGCAGTACTTC.

V is TRBV20-1 and J is TRBJ2-7; 10 positions match TRBD2. Germline V CDR1 and CDR2: DFQATT, SNEGSKA (reference sequence). Germline trimming cut 4 bases from V and 5 bases from J; bases unmatched to any gene: 11. This CDR3 has 15 residues. The DNA of the CDR3 is TGCAGTGCTAACGATAGCGGGAGGAGTCGGGACGAGCAGTACTTC. Translated: CSANDSGRSRDEQYF.

The chain uses TRBV20-1 and TRBJ1-4; possibly TRBD1 for D (5 bases). Germline CDR1 and CDR2: DFQATT and SNEGSKA (reference sequence). The CDR3 length is 15 residues. V was trimmed by 5 bases and J by 7 bases, leaving 20 bases between them. CDR3 amino acids: CSASRVGTRSEKLFF. In DNA form, the CDR3 reads TGCAGTGCTTCACGGGTCGGGACGAGAAGTGAAAAACTGTTTTTT.

This clonotype was detected a few times. The CDR3 sequence is CASSQTRTLGTQYF. The CDR3 DNA sequence: TGTGCCAGCAGCCAGACCCGAACCCTTGGTACGCAGTATTTT. The genes are TRBV7-2 and TRBJ2-3, with D unclear. The germline gives CDR1 SGHTA, CDR2 FQGNSA. This CDR3 region has 14 residues. V was shortened by 5 bases and J by 8 bases, with 17 bases between the two germline ends.

The chain carries TRBV27 and TRBJ2-1; 9 nucleotides match TRBD2. The V gene end was trimmed by 0 bases and the J gene end by 5 bases; junction bases not matched to a gene: 8. Per germline, CDR1 MNHEY and CDR2 SMNVEV (reference sequence). The CDR3 is made up of 17 amino acids. The CDR3 sequence: CASSLSPSSGAHNEQFF. The CDR3 nucleotides read TGTGCCAGCAGTTTATCCCCCTCTAGCGGGGCCCACAATGAGCAGTTCTTC.

This chain uses TRBV4-1 with TRBJ2-5; D possibly corresponds to TRBD1 (6 bases). The germline V and J ends were trimmed by 3 bases and 4 bases, with 12 bases remaining between them. CDR3 length equals 14 residues. Germline CDR1 is MGHRA and CDR2 is YSYEKL. The CDR3 DNA is TGCGCCAGCAGCCAGTACCACAGGGCAGAGACCCAGTACTTC. As protein: CASSQYHRAETQYF.

The chain carries TRBV7-2 and TRBJ1-2; D is unclear. Germline V gene sequence: CDR1 SGHTA, CDR2 FQGNSA. The CDR3 spans 13 residues. V was clipped by 4 bases and J by 8 bases, with 14 bases between them. The CDR3 sequence: CASSSSRTVGYTF. DNA for the CDR3: TGTGCCAGCAGCTCTTCCCGGACCGTGGGCTACACCTTC.

In this sample, this clonotype turned up a few times. The J gene is TRBJ2-1, the V gene TRBV7-2; D may match TRBD1 or TRBD2 (5 bases each). Germline V gene lookup returns CDR1 SGHTA and CDR2 FQGNSA. The CDR3 loop spans 15 amino acids. The V end lost 7 bases, the J end lost 3 bases, and 16 bases lay between the germline ends. In DNA, the CDR3 is TGTGCCAGCATCATAGAACCGGGGCTCTACAATGAGCAGTTCTTC. Its translation is CASIIEPGLYNEQFF.

This clonotype has a count of ten or more. V gene TRBV5-1 combines with J gene TRBJ2-7; 7 nucleotides align to TRBD2. CDR3 length equals 12 residues. V shed 3 bases, J shed 6 bases, and the junction held 3 bases outside the gene matches. CDR1 is SGHRS, CDR2 YFSETQ, per germline. CDR3 region: CASSSTSAEQYF. The CDR3, as DNA: TGCGCCAGCAGCTCAACTAGCGCCGAGCAGTACTTC. Variable domain in full (rest from reference TRBV5-1 and TRBJ2-7): KAGVTQTPRYLIKTRGQQVTLSCSPISGHRSVSWYQQTPGQGLQFLFEYFSETQRNKGNFPGRFSGRQFSNSRSEMNVSTLELGDSALYLCASSSTSAEQYFGPGTRLTVT.

This clonotype was detected only a few times. This rearrangement joins TRBV5-1 to TRBJ2-1, with a possible D match to TRBD1 (6 bases). The V and J ends lost 0 bases and 4 bases respectively, with 8 bases between them. Germline loops: CDR1 SGHRS, CDR2 YFSETQ. The CDR3 length is 14 residues. The CDR3 region has the DNA TGCGCCAGCAGCTTGGGGGACACATACAATGAGCAGTTCTTC. Protein: CASSLGDTYNEQFF.

This clonotype was observed at least ten times. The gene calls are TRBV3-1 and TRBJ2-3; D tentatively reads TRBD1 or TRBD2 (5 bases each). This CDR3 has 15 amino acids. Between the trimmed V and J ends, which lost 4 bases and 0 bases, there was a span of 11 bases. Looked up from germline, CDR1 is LGHDT and CDR2 is YNNKEL (reference sequence). CDR3 nucleotides: TGTGCCAGCAGCCTCACGGGGCAAAGCACAGATACGCAGTATTTT. It yields the protein CASSLTGQSTDTQYF.

The chain couples TRBV11-1 to TRBJ2-3; 11 positions match TRBD2. J gave up 3 bases and V 2 bases, and 7 bases lay outside the gene matches. This CDR3 has 17 residues. In germline, CDR1 is SGHAT, CDR2 FQDESV (reference sequence). The CDR3 reads CASSLTASGRQTDTQYF. CDR3 nucleotide sequence: TGTGCCAGCAGCTTAACGGCTAGCGGGAGGCAAACAGATACGCAGTATTTT.

This clonotype was seen repeatedly, ten times or more. This chain uses TRBV12-3 or TRBV12-4 with TRBJ2-5, with D hard to call. Trimming removed 5 bases at V and 1 base at J, with 11 bases between. The CDR3 is made up of 14 amino acids. In DNA, the CDR3 is TGTGCCAGCAGTCCTGACATACGCCAAGAGACCCAGTACTTC. It encodes CASSPDIRQETQYF.